The 27 T cell receptor beta chains given below trace back to one sample, sequenced in a study of technical replicates of blood from four donors. Data came from immunoSEQ multiplex PCR; TCRdb stores just in-frame clones and leaves some out. The data show approximately 100,000 clones, roughly 95% seen once. The sample comprised T cells isolated from PBMCs. Receptors originate from a human donor in good health.

The CDR3 here is CASSTQGLAGGLYNEQFF. The CDR3 DNA is TGCGCCAGCAGCACCCAAGGACTAGCGGGGGGGCTCTACAATGAGCAGTTCTTC. This rearrangement joins TRBV5-1 to TRBJ2-1; 15 bases fit TRBD2. This CDR3 is 18 amino acids long. Germline V gives CDR1 SGHRS, CDR2 YFSETQ. Trimming at V came to 4 bases and at J to 3 bases, leaving 8 bases not matched to a gene.

This clone has just a few counts. The chain combines TRBV11-3 with TRBJ1-1; maybe TRBD1 (5 bases). CDR1 is SGHNT and CDR2 is YENEEA in the germline V gene. The CDR3 is 13 residues long. V shed 5 bases and J shed 4 bases, with 11 bases lying between them. CDR3 bases: TGTGCCAGCAGCGCGGGGGTGAGCACTGAAGCTTTCTTT. Residues: CASSAGVSTEAFF.

This rearrangement joins TRBV5-1 to TRBJ1-1; D is unresolved. V lost 0 bases and J 4 bases, leaving 7 bases between the germline ends. CDR3 length equals 13 residues. Germline V gene sequence: CDR1 SGHRS, CDR2 YFSETQ. CDR3 region: CASSLAEGTEAFF. CDR3 nucleotides: TGCGCCAGCAGCTTGGCAGAGGGCACTGAAGCTTTCTTT.

V usage is TRBV28 and J usage is TRBJ2-7; D gene uncertain. The CDR3 length is 12 residues. V lost 1 base and J 4 bases, leaving 5 bases between the germline ends. CDR1 is MDHEN, CDR2 SYDVKM, per germline. DNA for the CDR3: TGTGCCAGCAGTTTATTTATGTACGAGCAGTACTTC. As protein: CASSLFMYEQYF.

CDR3 sequence: CASSSAPTTGELFF. The CDR3, as DNA: TGTGCCAGCAGCTCCGCACCTACCACCGGGGAGCTGTTTTTT. V is TRBV7-8 and J is TRBJ2-2, with no clear D. V gave up 4 bases and J gave up 4 bases, with 10 bases separating them. This CDR3 has 14 amino acids. In germline, CDR1 is SGHVS, CDR2 FQNEAQ. Variable domain in full (rest from reference TRBV7-8 and TRBJ2-2): GAGVSQSPRYKVAKRGQDVALRCDPISGHVSLFWYQQALGQGPEFLTYFQNEAQLDKSGLPSDRFFAERPEGSVSTLKIQRTQQEDSAVYLCASSSAPTTGELFFGEGSRLTVL.

The chain carries TRBV2 and TRBJ2-5, with TRBD1 identical over 7 bases. Germline CDR1 and CDR2: SNHLY and FYNNEI. J lost 5 bases, V lost 4 bases, and 10 bases had no gene match. The CDR3 covers 15 residues. The DNA for the CDR3 is TGTGCCAGCAGTGTAGGGACAGCTCCAATGGAGACCCAGTACTTC. Translated: CASSVGTAPMETQYF.

The chain recombines TRBV27 with TRBJ2-7; D is undetermined. V dropped 2 bases and J dropped 1 base, with 12 bases sitting between them. CDR3 length equals 15 residues. CDR1 is MNHEY, CDR2 SMNVEV, per germline (reference sequence). Here the CDR3 reads CASSLSVGRSYEQYF. The CDR3 DNA is TGTGCCAGCAGTTTAAGCGTCGGCCGATCCTACGAGCAGTACTTC.

The V and J genes are TRBV28 and TRBJ1-2; D unclear. V lost 4 bases to trimming and J lost 0 bases, with 15 bases between them. The CDR3 spans 16 residues. Germline V lookup: CDR1 MDHEN, CDR2 SYDVKM. DNA for the CDR3: TGTGCCAGCAGTTGGAGCGCGACTCTTCCTAACTATGGCTACACCTTC. Protein product: CASSWSATLPNYGYTF.

The chain combines TRBV5-1 with TRBJ2-1; D uncertain. The CDR3 covers 16 residues. The germline CDR1 and CDR2 sequences are SGHRS and YFSETQ. V was pared by 3 bases and J by 3 bases, with 16 bases between. The CDR3 is CASSWAWQSNYNEQFF. The CDR3 bases are TGCGCCAGCAGCTGGGCGTGGCAGTCCAACTACAATGAGCAGTTCTTC.

The chain uses TRBV7-2 and TRBJ2-7; D remains ambiguous. The CDR3 runs 16 residues. CDR1 is SGHTA and CDR2 is FQGNSA in the germline V gene. Trimming took off 1 base at V and 0 bases at J, with 13 bases between the two ends. The CDR3 region is CASSLVYVLSSYEQYF. In DNA, the CDR3 is TGTGCCAGCAGCTTAGTTTATGTCCTGAGCTCCTACGAGCAGTACTTC.

The chain recombines TRBV27 with TRBJ1-2, with a tentative D call TRBD1 (6 bases). Germline values: CDR1 MNHEY, CDR2 SMNVEV (reference sequence). V was trimmed by 5 bases and J by 4 bases, leaving 11 bases between them. The CDR3 is made up of 13 amino acids. The CDR3: CASSPTRGYGYTF. The CDR3 DNA reads TGTGCCAGCAGTCCCACCAGGGGCTATGGCTACACCTTC.

The chain has TRBV29-1 and TRBJ2-1; 11 bases line up with TRBD1. CDR1 SQVTM and CDR2 ANQGSEA come from the germline V gene. The V and J ends lost 7 bases and 7 bases, in that order; junction bases with no gene match: 3. This CDR3 region has 12 residues. This chain's CDR3 is CSGGTGGNEQFF. The CDR3 DNA is TGCAGCGGAGGGACAGGGGGTAATGAGCAGTTCTTC.

The chain has TRBV5-1 and TRBJ2-7, with unresolved D. The CDR3 is made up of 14 amino acids. The V gene's germline CDR1 is SGHRS and CDR2 YFSETQ. V lost 2 bases, J lost 2 bases, and 11 bases lay in between. The CDR3 sequence: CASSLVLSPYEQYF. The CDR3 nucleotides read TGCGCCAGCAGCTTAGTACTTAGCCCCTACGAGCAGTACTTC.

Here the CDR3 reads CASSSTGTGASSYNEQFF. The CDR3, as DNA: TGTGCCAGCAGCTCGACCGGGACAGGGGCTAGCTCCTACAATGAGCAGTTCTTC. The chain recombines TRBV5-5 with TRBJ2-1; TRBD1 matches 10 bases. This CDR3 has 18 amino acids. Trimming took 3 bases from V and 0 from J; bases not matched to a gene: 9. Germline V lookup: CDR1 SGHKS, CDR2 YYEKEE (reference sequence).

The chain joins TRBV27 to TRBJ1-1; no firm D call. With 3 bases removed from V and 7 bases from J, the gap between germline ends came to 12 bases. Germline assignment: CDR1 MNHEY and CDR2 SMNVEV (reference sequence). The CDR3 consists of 13 residues. CDR3 nucleotides: TGTGCCAGCAGTTTCACAGAAAATAATGAAGCTTTCTTT. Translation: CASSFTENNEAFF.

The chain recombines TRBV5-4 with TRBJ2-5, with 7 bases matching TRBD1. Germline values: CDR1 SGHNT, CDR2 YYREEE (reference sequence). Trimming took 3 bases from V and 5 from J; bases not matched to a gene: 7. The CDR3 totals 14 residues. The CDR3 sequence: CASSSTDRAETQYF. CDR3 coding DNA: TGTGCCAGCAGCTCGACCGACAGGGCGGAGACCCAGTACTTC.

The chain couples TRBV9 to TRBJ1-3; 7 positions agree with TRBD1. There are 19 residues in the CDR3. The J segment lost 0 bases and the V segment lost 2 bases, leaving 14 bases of the junction unmatched. CDR1 SGDLS and CDR2 YYNGEE come from the germline V gene. The CDR3 bases are TGTGCCAGCAGCGTCTCCGAGGGGACAGCACCCCGCTCTGGAAACACCATATATTTT. Encoded protein: CASSVSEGTAPRSGNTIYF.

The rearrangement links TRBV6-1 to TRBJ2-5, with D maybe TRBD1 (6 bases). The CDR3 loop spans 13 amino acids. V lost 6 bases and J 4 bases, leaving 12 bases between the germline ends. The germline CDR1 and CDR2 sequences are MNHNS and SASEGT. In DNA form, the CDR3 reads TGTGCCAGCAGGTTGACAGGTACAGAGACCCAGTACTTC. It translates to CASRLTGTETQYF.

This clone was observed once. This chain connects TRBV28 to TRBJ1-5; no reliable D call. The CDR3 runs to 15 residues. The germline V gene encodes CDR1 MDHEN and CDR2 SYDVKM. V shed 7 bases and J shed 4 bases, with 17 bases lying between them. CDR3 sequence reads: CASISGSLSNQPQHF. CDR3 DNA sequence: TGTGCCAGCATCTCGGGGTCACTTTCAAATCAGCCCCAGCATTTT.

The genes are TRBV11-2 and TRBJ2-1; TRBD1 matches at 8 bases. CDR3 length: 13 residues. CDR1 is SGHAT, CDR2 FQNNGV, per germline. The trim removed 3 bases at V and 7 bases at J, leaving 2 bases unmatched. CDR3 amino acids: CASSLDRVNEQFF. The DNA for the CDR3 is TGTGCCAGCAGCTTGGACAGGGTGAATGAGCAGTTCTTC.

The genes are TRBV2 and TRBJ1-5; perhaps TRBD1 as D (6 bases). Germline V CDR1 and CDR2: SNHLY, FYNNEI. This CDR3 spans 13 amino acids. V lost 5 bases and J lost 5, with 10 bases in between. CDR3 residues: CASSLRGYQPQHF. DNA of the CDR3: TGTGCCAGCAGTCTCAGGGGTTATCAGCCCCAGCATTTT.

The CDR3 nucleotides are TGCGCCAGCAGCTTGAAACCGGGACAGGGGATTTCGGAGGAGCAGTACTTC. This sequence encodes CASSLKPGQGISEEQYF. The chain carries TRBV5-1 and TRBJ2-7, with 10 nucleotides matching TRBD1. This CDR3 has 17 residues. V gave up 1 base and J gave up 7 bases; unmatched junction bases: 14. CDR1 and CDR2 from the germline V gene are SGHRS and YFSETQ.

The chain carries TRBV7-9 and TRBJ1-4, with D possibly matching TRBD1 (6 bases). The germline CDR1 and CDR2 sequences are SEHNR and FQNEAQ (reference sequence). V gave up 5 bases and J gave up 11 bases, with 27 bases separating them. The CDR3 loop spans 17 amino acids. The CDR3: CASSPTGPGGTKGKLFF. The CDR3 coding sequence is TGTGCCAGCAGCCCAACCGGACCGGGGGGCACTAAAGGGAAACTGTTTTTT.

V gene TRBV5-4 combines with J gene TRBJ2-5, with 8 bases matching TRBD2. V lost 4 bases to trimming and J lost 1 base; unmatched junction nucleotides: 21. Germline V gives CDR1 SGHNT, CDR2 YYREEE (reference sequence). The CDR3 consists of 20 residues. The CDR3 region has the DNA TGTGCCAGCAGCCCCATCCGGGGACTGACTAGCGAGGGCCTCCAAGAGACCCAGTACTTC. Translation: CASSPIRGLTSEGLQETQYF.

This chain connects TRBV5-4 to TRBJ1-4; D uncertain. Trimming pared 1 base from V and 0 bases from J, leaving 10 bases between. Germline loops: CDR1 SGHNT, CDR2 YYREEE (reference sequence). The CDR3 is made up of 16 amino acids. The CDR3 is CASSLRQTATNEKLFF. CDR3 sequence (DNA): TGTGCCAGCAGCTTGAGGCAGACTGCAACTAATGAAAAACTGTTTTTT.

The gene calls are TRBV2 and TRBJ2-1, with 12 bases identical to TRBD2. CDR1 SNHLY and CDR2 FYNNEI come from the germline V gene. The CDR3 covers 15 residues. The junction had 2 bases not matched to a gene; V was cut back by 5 bases and J by 3 bases. CDR3 in DNA: TGTGCCAGCAGTCGACTAGCGGGGGACTACAATGAGCAGTTCTTC. Protein sequence: CASSRLAGDYNEQFF.

The chain couples TRBV7-6 to TRBJ2-2; no definite D call. The CDR3 covers 16 residues. Deletions cut 1 base from V and 4 bases from J, with 13 bases between. CDR1 SGHVS and CDR2 FNYEAQ come from the germline V gene. CDR3 sequence (DNA): TGTGCCAGCAGCTTAGAATATGGCATCGCCACCGGGGAGCTGTTTTTT. It encodes CASSLEYGIATGELFF.